Sequencing of this T cell receptor (beta chain) was carried out in a study of cytomegalovirus exposure and HLA in healthy donors. Study-level information: The same platform was used for the 95 to 150 validation repertoires and the roughly 640 first-cohort repertoires, a later analysis reported. The study, taken as a whole, reports: Cytomegalovirus association was listed for about 170 TCR beta chains.

Comment on this clone: Its specificity is unknown.

The repertoire was sequenced with immunoSEQ multiplex PCR; TCRdb's copy has only in-frame clones and lacks some. The sample has fewer than 400,000 clones; 75% to 90% are singletons. The CDR3 has 13 amino acids. CDR1 is LGHNA, CDR2 YSLEER, per germline. J was trimmed by 7 bases and V by 4 bases; bases with no gene match: 6. The rearrangement joins TRBV4-3 to TRBJ2-5, with 7 bases aligning to TRBD2. Sequenced sample: PBMCs. The sequence was collected from a woman under 30 in good health and CMV-seronegative. CDR3 sequence (DNA): TGCGCCAGCAGCCCGAGCGGCGGGGGGACCCAGTACTTC. Translating gives CASSPSGGGTQYF.